The present T cell receptor beta chain was sequenced within a study of CD8+ T cells in alopecia areata. Study results and limitations: Scalp lesions, especially in alopecia totalis/universalis, had higher clonality than normal scalp.

With regard to this clone: Its antigen is as yet unknown.

The J segment lost 5 bases and the V segment lost 4 bases, leaving 7 bases of the junction unmatched. This CDR3 comprises 14 residues. Germline loops: CDR1 SQVTM, CDR2 ANQGSEA. Collection of lesional scalp punch biopsies and peripheral blood was performed in alopecia areata patients. Sorting of CD4+ and CD8+ T cells was performed on PBMCs. Sequencing relied on a cDNA template that was reverse transcribed from extracted RNA. Assay: immunoSEQ multiplex PCR; the TCRdb copy retains only in-frame clones and omits some. The table lists about 180,000 clones, around 50% of them singletons. The source of this sequence is a human donor with alopecia areata. Sequenced material: CD4+ T cells sorted from blood, taken at week 0. This chain joins TRBV29-1 and TRBJ1-4, with 7 bases identical to TRBD1. The CDR3 DNA is TGCAGCGTTGGCGGGACAGCCCAAAATGAAAAACTGTTTTTT. Translating gives CSVGGTAQNEKLFF. Full variable domain (missing parts from reference TRBV29-1 and TRBJ1-4): SAVISQKPSRDICQRGTSLTIQCQVDSQVTMMFWYRQQPGQSLTLIATANQGSEATYESGFVIDKFPISRPNLTFSTLTVSNMSPEDSSIYLCSVGGTAQNEKLFFGSGTQLSVL.